This TCR beta chain appears in the sequencing data of a study of T cell responses to AZD1222 COVID-19 vaccine. V was clipped by 0 bases and J by 5 bases, with 14 bases between them. CDR1 is SGHKS and CDR2 is YYEKEE in the germline V gene (reference sequence). This CDR3 comprises 15 residues. The data were produced by immunoSEQ multiplex PCR, yet TCRdb's version contains in-frame clones alone and is incomplete. Here the sample spans about 160,000 clones, roughly 94% being singletons. The source of this sequence is an adult who received the AZD1222 COVID-19 vaccine. The V gene is TRBV5-5, the J gene TRBJ2-5, with D unclear. The sequences come from peripheral blood, collected 28 days after the second AZD1222 dose. The CDR3 nucleotides are TGTGCCAGCAGCTTGGTAGAGTTCCAGACGGAGACCCAGTACTTC. Amino acids: CASSLVEFQTETQYF. The variable domain in full, completed from reference TRBV5-5 and TRBJ2-5, reads DAGVTQSPTHLIKTRGQQVTLRCSPISGHKSVSWYQQVLGQGPQFIFQYYEKEERGRGNFPDRFSARQFPNYSSELNVNALLLGDSALYLCASSLVEFQTETQYFGPGTRLLVL.